The 5 T cell receptor beta chains reported below all come from one sample, sequenced in a study of T cell repertoires in cytomegalovirus infection. No antigens are known for them. Using its own MiXCR run on the reads, TCRdb lists one record per CDR3 protein. The top ten hold about 20% of the sample, which has under 850,000 distinct CDR3 sequences, around 30% seen once. This specimen was cultured PBMCs, taken from culture after CMV antigen stimulation. The receptors originated from a human donor in good health (CMV status not recorded). Some clones in this sample may be carry-over from other donors' samples.

The gene calls are TRBV28 and TRBJ1-2, with no clear D. V was cut by 5 bases and J by 7 bases, with 29 bases left in between. Germline loops: CDR1 MDHEN, CDR2 SYDVKM. This CDR3 has 18 amino acids. This CDR3 reads CASSPPSEVFGVRGGYTF. In DNA, the CDR3 is TGTGCCAGCAGTCCACCCTCTGAGGTATTCGGTGTGCGTGGTGGCTACACCTTC.

The chain is built from TRBV11-2 and TRBJ2-7; 15 nucleotides line up with TRBD2. Germline V lookup: CDR1 SGHAT, CDR2 FQNNGV. CDR3 size: 18 residues. After removal of 4 bases from V and 3 bases from J, the junction contained 10 bases not matched to a gene. This chain's CDR3 is CASSSYPGLAGGSYEQYF. The CDR3, as DNA: TGTGCCAGCAGCTCCTACCCGGGACTAGCGGGAGGAAGCTACGAGCAGTACTTC.

The sample holds a few counts of this clonotype. This chain links TRBV12-3 or TRBV12-4 with TRBJ1-3; unclear D gene. The germline V and J ends were trimmed by 7 bases and 9 bases, with 16 bases remaining between them. The CDR3 totals 13 residues. The CDR3 sequence is CASNLARRGTIYF. The CDR3, as DNA: TGTGCCAGCAACCTGGCCCGGAGAGGCACCATATATTTT.

This clonotype was counted a few times. The gene calls are TRBV5-1 and TRBJ1-4, with 7 bases matching TRBD1. The germline CDR1 and CDR2 sequences are SGHRS and YFSETQ. V trimming: 3 bases; J trimming: 5 bases; junction bases outside the gene matches: 10. The CDR3 covers 16 residues. CDR3 DNA: TGCGCCAGCAGCTCAGTTGGGGGGACAGCGAATGAAAAACTGTTTTTT. Residues: CASSSVGGTANEKLFF.

This chain uses TRBV7-8 with TRBJ2-1; unclear D gene. The CDR3 has 17 amino acids. Germline CDR1 SGHVS, CDR2 FQNEAQ. Deletions cut 1 base from V and 0 bases from J, with 13 bases between. The CDR3 region has the DNA TGTGCCAGCAGCTTAGAACCGGCAGTGTTCTCCTACAATGAGCAGTTCTTC. It encodes CASSLEPAVFSYNEQFF.